The rows below give T cell receptor beta chains drawn from one sample of a study of beta chain features in type 1 diabetes. Assay used: immunoSEQ multiplex PCR; TCRdb lists only in-frame clones, some missing. Among roughly 730,000 clones listed, roughly 13% were seen once. The sequenced sample consisted of naive CD4+ T cells from blood. The receptors were sampled from a man between 18 and 35 years old with type 1 diabetes. CDR3s include the opening cysteine and the closing phenylalanine or tryptophan. The D gene is left open where the match is weak. Rows may omit the clone size; those that give it use once, few, many or a size class.

v_call	clone_size	d_call	j_call	cdr3_aa	cdr3_nt
TRBV7-6	.	.	TRBJ2-7	CASSPRVPYEQYF	TGTGCCAGCAGCCCACGTGTGCCCTACGAGCAGTACTTC
TRBV7-9	few	TRBD1	TRBJ2-5	CASSSQGAGETQYF	TGTGCCAGCAGCTCACAGGGGGCTGGTGAGACCCAGTACTTC
TRBV27	few	TRBD2	TRBJ2-1	CASSLQTSGGNEQFF	TGTGCCAGCAGTCTCCAGACTAGCGGTGGCAATGAGCAGTTCTTC
TRBV29-1	few	.	TRBJ1-1	CSVEGRINGAFF	TGCAGCGTTGAAGGTCGGATAAATGGAGCTTTCTTT
TRBV7-7	.	TRBD2	TRBJ2-7	CASSPSGDSYEQYF	TGTGCTAGCAGCCCTAGCGGGGACTCCTACGAGCAGTACTTC
TRBV30	.	TRBD2	TRBJ2-4	CAWSPRGRGVKNIQYF	TGTGCCTGGAGTCCACGGGGGCGGGGGGTTAAAAACATTCAGTACTTC
TRBV5-1	few	.	TRBJ2-5	CASSPLTGHQETQYF	TGCGCCAGCAGCCCTTTAACCGGGCATCAAGAGACCCAGTACTTC
TRBV18	.	TRBD1	TRBJ2-3	CASSPPRQGSGTDTQYF	TGTGCCAGCTCACCACCGAGACAGGGGAGCGGGACAGATACGCAGTATTTT
TRBV7-9	.	TRBD2	TRBJ2-1	CASSLEAGAYNEQFF	TGTGCCAGCAGCTTAGAGGCGGGGGCCTACAATGAGCAGTTCTTC
TRBV7-2	.	.	TRBJ1-1	CASSSEGGTEAFF	TGTGCCAGCAGCTCGGAGGGAGGCACTGAAGCTTTCTTT
TRBV28	.	.	TRBJ2-1	CASSLKGYFYNEQFF	TGTGCCAGCAGTTTGAAGGGGTACTTTTACAATGAGCAGTTCTTC
TRBV14	few	.	TRBJ2-7	CASSSGYEQYF	TGTGCCAGCAGCTCGGGCTACGAGCAGTACTTC
TRBV2	few	.	TRBJ2-3	CASSASPGSLSTDTQYF	TGTGCCAGCAGTGCCTCCCCCGGCTCGTTGAGCACAGATACGCAGTATTTT
TRBV28	.	.	TRBJ1-1	CASSLVNTEAFF	TGTGCCAGCAGTTTGGTGAACACTGAAGCTTTCTTT
TRBV19	.	.	TRBJ2-7	CASSIGPGTLYEQYF	TGTGCCAGTAGTATAGGACCAGGGACCCTCTACGAGCAGTACTTC
TRBV7-2	few	.	TRBJ2-7	CASSLGQQLYEQYF	TGTGCCAGCAGCTTAGGACAGCAACTCTACGAGCAGTACTTC
TRBV18	.	TRBD1	TRBJ2-7	CASSPLGQETSYEQYF	TGTGCCAGCTCACCACTCGGACAGGAAACTTCCTACGAGCAGTACTTC
TRBV10-3	few	TRBD2	TRBJ2-5	CAIRPGTTQETQYF	TGTGCCATCAGGCCAGGGACTACCCAGGAGACCCAGTACTTC
TRBV6-5	.	.	TRBJ2-1	CASSSRWDEQFF	TGTGCCAGCAGTTCTCGATGGGATGAGCAGTTCTTC
TRBV15	.	TRBD2	TRBJ2-5	CATSSKTSGQETQYF	TGTGCCACCAGCAGTAAGACTAGCGGCCAAGAGACCCAGTACTTC
TRBV14	.	.	TRBJ1-1	CASSQLEDTEAFF	TGTGCCAGCAGCCAATTGGAGGACACTGAAGCTTTCTTT
TRBV7-8	few	.	TRBJ2-5	CASRAGRGRQETQYF	TGTGCCAGCCGGGCGGGCCGCGGTAGGCAAGAGACCCAGTACTTC
TRBV7-2	.	TRBD1	TRBJ2-7	CASSSRDRDEQYF	TGTGCCAGCAGCTCTCGGGACAGGGACGAGCAGTACTTC
TRBV18	few	.	TRBJ2-2	CASSPPSATGELFF	TGTGCCAGCTCACCTCCTAGCGCGACCGGGGAGCTGTTTTTT
TRBV7-3	.	.	TRBJ2-3	CASSLSSDGSTDTQYF	TGTGCCAGCAGCTTAAGCAGCGATGGAAGCACAGATACGCAGTATTTT
TRBV18	.	TRBD1	TRBJ1-2	CASSPTSTGSYGYTF	TGTGCCAGCTCACCCACCTCGACAGGGAGCTATGGCTACACCTTC
TRBV7-9	few	.	TRBJ2-3	CASSQGASSTDTQYF	TGTGCCAGCAGCCAAGGGGCGTCAAGCACAGATACGCAGTATTTT
TRBV30	.	.	TRBJ2-2	CAWSVVLGTGELFF	TGTGCCTGGAGTGTTGTCCTTGGGACCGGGGAGCTGTTTTTT
TRBV27	.	.	TRBJ1-3	CASSLSPGSGNTIYF	TGTGCCAGCAGTTTATCGCCGGGCTCTGGAAACACCATATATTTT
TRBV2	.	.	TRBJ2-7	CASSQDSSYEQYF	TGTGCCAGCAGTCAAGACAGTTCCTACGAGCAGTACTTC
TRBV7-2	few	.	TRBJ2-5	CASSRNSQRGGGGETQYF	TGTGCCAGCAGCCGAAACAGTCAGAGGGGGGGCGGTGGAGAGACCCAGTACTTC
TRBV19	few	TRBD1	TRBJ1-5	CASSTWTGEQPQHF	TGTGCCAGTAGTACTTGGACAGGGGAGCAGCCCCAGCATTTT
TRBV14	.	.	TRBJ2-5	CASSQVYETQYF	TGTGCCAGCAGCCAAGTTTATGAGACCCAGTACTTC
TRBV19	.	.	TRBJ1-4	CASSRLMTKLFF	TGTGCCAGTAGTCGCCTAATGACAAAACTGTTTTTT
TRBV15	many	.	TRBJ2-4	CATSRDRTLRIQYF	TGTGCCACCAGCAGAGATCGTACTTTGCGCATTCAGTACTTC
TRBV10-3	few	.	TRBJ1-2	CASSGSYGYTF	TGTGCCTCGTCGGGTTCCTATGGCTACACCTTC
TRBV30	.	.	TRBJ2-7	CAWTPVRASEQYF	TGTGCCTGGACCCCCGTGCGGGCCTCTGAGCAGTACTTC
TRBV11-2	.	.	TRBJ2-7	CASSPLAGDSSSYEQYF	TGTGCCAGCAGCCCGCTTGCTGGAGACTCGAGCTCCTACGAGCAGTACTTC
TRBV11-2	few	.	TRBJ1-2	CASSLDQGLVNYGYTF	TGTGCCAGCAGCTTAGATCAAGGGTTGGTTAACTATGGCTACACCTTC
TRBV2	few	.	TRBJ1-1	CASRGRVRAFF	TGTGCCAGCCGTGGCAGGGTCCGGGCTTTCTTT
TRBV10-3	few	.	TRBJ2-6	CAISESTQGQLRANVLTF	TGTGCCATCAGTGAGTCGACTCAGGGGCAGTTGAGGGCCAACGTCCTGACTTTC
TRBV7-9	.	.	TRBJ2-1	CASSLGRGGFDNEQFF	TGTGCCAGCAGCCTAGGGAGAGGAGGGTTCGACAATGAGCAGTTCTTC
TRBV18	many	.	TRBJ2-1	CASSMGVGRRDEQFF	TGTGCCAGCTCAATGGGGGTAGGCCGCAGAGATGAGCAGTTCTTC
TRBV28	.	TRBD2	TRBJ2-5	CASQAGERETQYF	TGTGCCAGCCAGGCGGGGGAGCGAGAGACCCAGTACTTC
TRBV27	.	.	TRBJ1-1	CASSITWDTEAFF	TGTGCCAGCAGCATTACCTGGGACACTGAAGCTTTCTTT
TRBV2	.	.	TRBJ1-3	CASSTSGNTIYF	TGTGCCAGCAGTACCTCTGGAAACACCATATATTTT
TRBV2	.	.	TRBJ2-5	CASRWDSLGTQYF	TGTGCCAGCAGATGGGACTCCCTGGGGACCCAGTACTTC
TRBV5-4	.	.	TRBJ2-3	CASTPAGGTTDTQYF	TGTGCCAGCACCCCTGCTGGGGGGACCACAGATACGCAGTATTTT